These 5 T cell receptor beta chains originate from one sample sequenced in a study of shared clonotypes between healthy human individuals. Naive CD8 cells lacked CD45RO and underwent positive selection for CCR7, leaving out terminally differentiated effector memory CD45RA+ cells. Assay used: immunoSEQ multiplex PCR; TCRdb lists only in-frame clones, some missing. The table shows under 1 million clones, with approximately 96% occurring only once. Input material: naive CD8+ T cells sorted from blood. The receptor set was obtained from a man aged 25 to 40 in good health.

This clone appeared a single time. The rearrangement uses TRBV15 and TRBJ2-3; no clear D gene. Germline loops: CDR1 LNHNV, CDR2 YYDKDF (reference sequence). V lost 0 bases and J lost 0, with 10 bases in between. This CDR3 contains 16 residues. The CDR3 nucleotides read TGTGCCACCAGCAGAGATCTAGGGCCTAGCACAGATACGCAGTATTTT. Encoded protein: CATSRDLGPSTDTQYF.

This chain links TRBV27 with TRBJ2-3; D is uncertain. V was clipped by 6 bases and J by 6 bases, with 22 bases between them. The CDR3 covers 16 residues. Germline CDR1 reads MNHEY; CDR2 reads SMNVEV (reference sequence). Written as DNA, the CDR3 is TGTGCCAGCAGCTGGCGAGCGAGCTTTAGGGCTGATACGCAGTATTTT. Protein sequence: CASSWRASFRADTQYF.

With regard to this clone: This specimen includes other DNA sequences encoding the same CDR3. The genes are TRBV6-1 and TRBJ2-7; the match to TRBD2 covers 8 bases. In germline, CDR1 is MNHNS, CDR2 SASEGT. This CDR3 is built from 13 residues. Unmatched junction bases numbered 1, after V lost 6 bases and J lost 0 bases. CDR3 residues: CASRGLASYEQYF. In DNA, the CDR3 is TGTGCCAGCAGAGGACTAGCCTCCTACGAGCAGTACTTC.

Here the CDR3 reads CASSPGWANEKLFF. Written as DNA, the CDR3 is TGTGCCAGCAGTCCGGGATGGGCTAATGAAAAACTGTTTTTT. V and J are TRBV27 and TRBJ1-4; no definite D call. CDR1 and CDR2 from the germline V gene are MNHEY and SMNVEV (reference sequence). This CDR3 has 14 residues. V was cut by 5 bases and J by 3 bases, with 10 bases left in between. Based on the CDR3 plus reference TRBV27 and TRBJ1-4, the full variable domain is EAQVTQNPRYLITVTGKKLTVTCSQNMNHEYMSWYRQDPGLGLRQIYYSMNVEVTDKGDVPEGYKVSRKEKRNFPLILESPSPNQTSLYFCASSPGWANEKLFFGSGTQLSVL.

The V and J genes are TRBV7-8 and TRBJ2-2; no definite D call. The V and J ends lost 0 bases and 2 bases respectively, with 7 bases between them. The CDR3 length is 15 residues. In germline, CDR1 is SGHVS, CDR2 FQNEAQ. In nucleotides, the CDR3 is TGTGCCAGCAGCTTAGCGGCGGATAACACCGGGGAGCTGTTTTTT. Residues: CASSLAADNTGELFF.